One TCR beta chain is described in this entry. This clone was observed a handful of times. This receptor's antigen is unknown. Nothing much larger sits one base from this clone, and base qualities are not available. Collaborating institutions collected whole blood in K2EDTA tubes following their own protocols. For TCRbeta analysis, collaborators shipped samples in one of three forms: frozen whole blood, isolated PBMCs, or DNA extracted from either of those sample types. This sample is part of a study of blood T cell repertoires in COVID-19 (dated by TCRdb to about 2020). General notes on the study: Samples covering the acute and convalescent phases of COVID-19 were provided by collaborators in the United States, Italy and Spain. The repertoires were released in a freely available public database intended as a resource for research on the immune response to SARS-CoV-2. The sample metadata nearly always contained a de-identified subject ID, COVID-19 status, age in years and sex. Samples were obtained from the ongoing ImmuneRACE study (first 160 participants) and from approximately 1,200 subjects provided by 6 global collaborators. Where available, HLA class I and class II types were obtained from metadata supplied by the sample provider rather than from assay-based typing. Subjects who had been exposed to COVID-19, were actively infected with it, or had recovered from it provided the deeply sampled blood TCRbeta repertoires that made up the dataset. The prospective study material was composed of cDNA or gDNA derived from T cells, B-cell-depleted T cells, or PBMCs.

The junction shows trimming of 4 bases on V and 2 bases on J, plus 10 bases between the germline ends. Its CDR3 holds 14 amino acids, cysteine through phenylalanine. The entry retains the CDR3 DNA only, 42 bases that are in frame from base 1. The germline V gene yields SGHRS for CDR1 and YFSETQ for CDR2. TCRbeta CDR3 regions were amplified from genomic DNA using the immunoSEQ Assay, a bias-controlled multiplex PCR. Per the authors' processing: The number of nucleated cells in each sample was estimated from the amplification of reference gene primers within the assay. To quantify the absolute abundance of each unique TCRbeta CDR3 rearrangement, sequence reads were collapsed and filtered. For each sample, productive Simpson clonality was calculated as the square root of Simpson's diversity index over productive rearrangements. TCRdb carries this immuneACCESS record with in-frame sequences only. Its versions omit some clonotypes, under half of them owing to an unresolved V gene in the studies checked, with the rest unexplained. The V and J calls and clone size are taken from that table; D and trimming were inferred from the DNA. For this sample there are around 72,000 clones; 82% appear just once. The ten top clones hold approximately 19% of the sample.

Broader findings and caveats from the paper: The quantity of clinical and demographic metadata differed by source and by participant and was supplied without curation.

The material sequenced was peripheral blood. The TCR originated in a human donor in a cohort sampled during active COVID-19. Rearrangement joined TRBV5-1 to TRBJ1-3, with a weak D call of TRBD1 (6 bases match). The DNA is TGCGCCAGCAGCCCCCAGGGGACTGGAAACACCATATATTTT. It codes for CASSPQGTGNTIYF.